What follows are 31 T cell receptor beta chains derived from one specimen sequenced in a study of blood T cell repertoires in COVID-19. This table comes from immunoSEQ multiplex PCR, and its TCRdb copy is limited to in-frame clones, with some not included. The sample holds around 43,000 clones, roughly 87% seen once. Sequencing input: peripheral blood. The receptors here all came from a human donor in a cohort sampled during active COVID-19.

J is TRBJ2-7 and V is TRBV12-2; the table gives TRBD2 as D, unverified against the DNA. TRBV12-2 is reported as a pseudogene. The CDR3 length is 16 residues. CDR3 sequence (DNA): TGTGCAAGTCGCTCACCCCTTCCGGGATGCCTCTCAGGGCAGTACTTC. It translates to CASRSPLPGCLSGQYF.

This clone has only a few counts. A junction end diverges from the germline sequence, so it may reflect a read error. The CDR3 here is CASSEYSGAYQQYF. DNA for the CDR3: TGTGCCAGCAGTGAATACAGCGGAGCCTACCAGCAGTACTTC. The chain links TRBV25-1 to TRBJ2-7, with D maybe TRBD2 (5 bases). Per germline, CDR1 MGHDK and CDR2 SYGVNS. The CDR3 runs 14 residues.

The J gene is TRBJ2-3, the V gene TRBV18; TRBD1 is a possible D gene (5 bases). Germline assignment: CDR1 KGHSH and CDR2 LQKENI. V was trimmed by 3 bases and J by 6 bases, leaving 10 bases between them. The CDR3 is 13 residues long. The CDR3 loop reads CASSPSGKDTQYF. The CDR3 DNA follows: TGTGCCAGCTCACCCTCAGGGAAGGATACGCAGTATTTT. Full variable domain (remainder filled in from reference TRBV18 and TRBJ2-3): NAGVMQNPRHLVRRRGQEARLRCSPMKGHSHVYWYRQLPEEGLKFMVYLQKENIIDESGMPKERFSAEFPKEGPSILRIQQVVRGDSAAYFCASSPSGKDTQYFGPGTRLTVL.

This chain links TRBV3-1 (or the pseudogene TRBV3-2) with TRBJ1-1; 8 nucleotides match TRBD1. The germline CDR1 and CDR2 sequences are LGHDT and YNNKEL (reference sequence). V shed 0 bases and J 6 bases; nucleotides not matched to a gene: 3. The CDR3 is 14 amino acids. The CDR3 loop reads CASSQEGQGAEAFF. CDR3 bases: TGTGCCAGCAGCCAAGAAGGACAGGGCGCTGAAGCTTTCTTT.

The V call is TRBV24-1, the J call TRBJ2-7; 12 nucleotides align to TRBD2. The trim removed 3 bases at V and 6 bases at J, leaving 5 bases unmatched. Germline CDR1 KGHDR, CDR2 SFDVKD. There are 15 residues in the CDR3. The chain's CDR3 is CATSDDTSGRTEQYF. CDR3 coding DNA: TGTGCCACCAGTGATGACACTAGCGGGAGGACCGAGCAGTACTTC.

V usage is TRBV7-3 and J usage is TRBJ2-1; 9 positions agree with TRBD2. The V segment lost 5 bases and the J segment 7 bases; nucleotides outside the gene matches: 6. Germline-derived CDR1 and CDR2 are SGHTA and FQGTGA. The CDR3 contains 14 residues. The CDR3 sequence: CASSRSGSGNEQFF. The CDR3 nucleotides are TGTGCCAGCAGCCGTAGCGGGAGCGGGAATGAGCAGTTCTTC.

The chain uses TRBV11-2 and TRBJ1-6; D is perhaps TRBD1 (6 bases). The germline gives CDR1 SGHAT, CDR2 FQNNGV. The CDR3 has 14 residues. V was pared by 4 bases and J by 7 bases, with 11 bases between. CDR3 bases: TGTGCCAGCAGCTCACCGGGACAAAATTCACCCCTCCACTTT. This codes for CASSSPGQNSPLHF.

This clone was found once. This CDR3 is CASSQQTSEWASYEQYF. DNA for the CDR3: TGTGCCAGCAGTCAACAAACATCAGAATGGGCCTCCTACGAGCAGTACTTC. The rearrangement links TRBV6-6 to TRBJ2-7; D not resolved. This CDR3 is built from 17 residues. CDR1 is MNHNY, CDR2 SVGAGI, per germline (reference sequence). V gave up 5 bases and J gave up 0 bases, with 20 bases separating them.

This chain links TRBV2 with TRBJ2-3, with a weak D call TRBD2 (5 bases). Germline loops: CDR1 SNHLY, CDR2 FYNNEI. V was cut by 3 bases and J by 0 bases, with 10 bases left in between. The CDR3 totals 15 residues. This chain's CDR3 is CASSDSGQSTDTQYF. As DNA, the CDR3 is TGTGCCAGCAGTGACAGCGGTCAAAGCACAGATACGCAGTATTTT.

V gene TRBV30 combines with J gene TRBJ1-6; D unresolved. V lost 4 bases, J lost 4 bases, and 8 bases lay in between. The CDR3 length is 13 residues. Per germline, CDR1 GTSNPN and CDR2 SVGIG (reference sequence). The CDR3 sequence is CAWTAVYNSPLHF. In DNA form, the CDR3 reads TGTGCCTGGACCGCGGTTTATAATTCACCCCTCCACTTT. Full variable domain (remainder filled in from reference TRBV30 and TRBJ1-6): SQTIHQWPATLVQPVGSPLSLECTVEGTSNPNLYWYRQAAGRGLQLLFYSVGIGQISSEVPQNLSASRPQDRQFILSSKKLLLSDSGFYLCAWTAVYNSPLHFGNGTRLTVT.

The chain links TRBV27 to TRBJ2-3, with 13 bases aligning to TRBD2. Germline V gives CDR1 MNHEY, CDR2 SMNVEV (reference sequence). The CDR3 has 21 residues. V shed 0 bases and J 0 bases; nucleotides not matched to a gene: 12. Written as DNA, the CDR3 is TGTGCCAGCAGTTTATCGATCGCTACTAGCGGGAGGGGGACTAGCACAGATACGCAGTATTTT. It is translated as CASSLSIATSGRGTSTDTQYF.

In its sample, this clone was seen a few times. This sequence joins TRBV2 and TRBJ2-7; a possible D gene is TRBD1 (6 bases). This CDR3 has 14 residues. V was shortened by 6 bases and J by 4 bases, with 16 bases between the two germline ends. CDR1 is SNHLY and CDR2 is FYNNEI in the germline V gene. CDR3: CASRYRDADYEQYF. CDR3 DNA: TGTGCCAGCAGGTACAGGGATGCAGATTACGAGCAGTACTTC.

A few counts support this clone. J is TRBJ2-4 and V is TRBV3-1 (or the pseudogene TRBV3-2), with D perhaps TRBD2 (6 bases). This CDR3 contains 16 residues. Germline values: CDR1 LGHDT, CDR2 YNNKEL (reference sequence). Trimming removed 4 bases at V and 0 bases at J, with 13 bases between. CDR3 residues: CASSPSAQQAKNIQYF. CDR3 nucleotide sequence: TGTGCCAGCAGCCCTAGCGCGCAACAAGCCAAAAACATTCAGTACTTC.

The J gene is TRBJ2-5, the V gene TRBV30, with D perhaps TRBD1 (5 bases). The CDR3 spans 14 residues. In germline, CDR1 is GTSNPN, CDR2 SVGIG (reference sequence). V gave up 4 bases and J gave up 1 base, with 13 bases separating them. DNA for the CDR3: TGTGCCTGGACCCCAGGGAACAGCCAAGAGACCCAGTACTTC. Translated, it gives CAWTPGNSQETQYF.

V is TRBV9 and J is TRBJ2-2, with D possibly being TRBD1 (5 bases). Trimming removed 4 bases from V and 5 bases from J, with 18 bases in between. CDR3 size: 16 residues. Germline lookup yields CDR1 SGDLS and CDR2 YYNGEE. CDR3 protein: CASSTRSTVPTGELFF. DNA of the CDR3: TGTGCCAGCAGCACCCGCTCGACAGTGCCGACCGGGGAGCTGTTTTTT.

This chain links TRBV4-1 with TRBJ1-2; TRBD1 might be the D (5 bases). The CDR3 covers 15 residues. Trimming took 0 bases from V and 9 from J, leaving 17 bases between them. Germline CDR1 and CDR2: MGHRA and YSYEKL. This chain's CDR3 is CASSQDFYPDTRYTF. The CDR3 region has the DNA TGCGCCAGCAGCCAAGACTTCTACCCGGACACGCGCTACACCTTC.

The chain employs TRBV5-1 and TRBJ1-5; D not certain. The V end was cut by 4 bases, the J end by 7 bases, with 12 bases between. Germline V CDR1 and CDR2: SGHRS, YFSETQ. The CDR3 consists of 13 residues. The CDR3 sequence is CASSAWEGQPQHF. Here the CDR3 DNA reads TGCGCCAGCAGCGCCTGGGAGGGACAGCCCCAGCATTTT.

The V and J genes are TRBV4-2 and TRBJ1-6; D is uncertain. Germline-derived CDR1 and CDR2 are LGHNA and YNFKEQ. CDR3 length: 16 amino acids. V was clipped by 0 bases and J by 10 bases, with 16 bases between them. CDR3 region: CASSQERRQFNSPLHF. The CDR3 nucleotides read TGTGCCAGCAGCCAAGAGAGGCGGCAGTTCAACTCACCCCTCCACTTT.

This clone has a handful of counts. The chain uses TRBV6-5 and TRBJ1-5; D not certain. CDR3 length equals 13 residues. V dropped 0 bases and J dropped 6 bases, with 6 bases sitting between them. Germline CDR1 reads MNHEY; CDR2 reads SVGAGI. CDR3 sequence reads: CASSYSPVQPQHF. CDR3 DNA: TGTGCCAGCAGTTACTCCCCGGTTCAGCCCCAGCATTTT.

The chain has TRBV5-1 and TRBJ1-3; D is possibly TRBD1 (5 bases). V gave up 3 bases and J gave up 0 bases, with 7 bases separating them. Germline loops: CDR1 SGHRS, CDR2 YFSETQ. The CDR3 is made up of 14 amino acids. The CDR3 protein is CASSSDSSGNTIYF. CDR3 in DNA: TGCGCCAGCAGCTCTGACAGCTCTGGAAACACCATATATTTT.

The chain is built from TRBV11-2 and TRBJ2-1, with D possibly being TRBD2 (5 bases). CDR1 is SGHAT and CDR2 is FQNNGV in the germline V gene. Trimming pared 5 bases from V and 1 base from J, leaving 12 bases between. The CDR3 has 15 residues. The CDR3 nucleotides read TGTGCCAGCAGCCCCAGGAGGCGTTCCTACAATGAGCAGTTCTTC. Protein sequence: CASSPRRRSYNEQFF.

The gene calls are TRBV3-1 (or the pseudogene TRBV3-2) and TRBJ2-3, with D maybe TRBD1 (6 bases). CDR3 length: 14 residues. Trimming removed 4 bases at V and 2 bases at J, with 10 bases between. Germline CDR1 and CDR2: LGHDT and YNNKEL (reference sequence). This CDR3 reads CASSLRGPTDTQYF. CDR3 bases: TGTGCCAGCAGCCTCAGGGGCCCCACAGATACGCAGTATTTT.

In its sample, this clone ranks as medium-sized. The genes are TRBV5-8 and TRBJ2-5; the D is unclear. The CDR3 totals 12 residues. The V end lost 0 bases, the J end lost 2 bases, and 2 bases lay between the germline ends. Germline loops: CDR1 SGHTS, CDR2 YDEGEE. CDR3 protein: CASSLVQETQYF. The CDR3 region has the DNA TGTGCCAGCAGCTTGGTACAAGAGACCCAGTACTTC.

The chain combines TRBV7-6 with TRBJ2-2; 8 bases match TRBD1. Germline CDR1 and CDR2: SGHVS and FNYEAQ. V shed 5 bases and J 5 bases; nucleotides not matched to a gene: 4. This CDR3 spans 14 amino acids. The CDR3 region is CASSQRTGTGELFF. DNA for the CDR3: TGTGCCAGCAGCCAACGGACAGGGACCGGGGAGCTGTTTTTT. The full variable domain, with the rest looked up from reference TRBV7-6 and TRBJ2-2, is GAGVSQSPRYKVTKRGQDVALRCDPISGHVSLYWYRQALGQGPEFLTYFNYEAQQDKSGLPNDRFSAERPEGSISTLTIQRTEQRDSAMYRCASSQRTGTGELFFGEGSRLTVL.

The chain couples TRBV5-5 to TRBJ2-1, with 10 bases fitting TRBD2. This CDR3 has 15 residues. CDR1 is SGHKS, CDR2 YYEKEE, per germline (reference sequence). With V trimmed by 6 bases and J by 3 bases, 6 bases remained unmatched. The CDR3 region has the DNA TGTGCCAGCAACCCGACTAGCGGGTTCTACAATGAGCAGTTCTTC. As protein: CASNPTSGFYNEQFF. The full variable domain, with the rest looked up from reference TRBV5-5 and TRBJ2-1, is DAGVTQSPTHLIKTRGQQVTLRCSPISGHKSVSWYQQVLGQGPQFIFQYYEKEERGRGNFPDRFSARQFPNYSSELNVNALLLGDSALYLCASNPTSGFYNEQFFGPGTRLTVL.

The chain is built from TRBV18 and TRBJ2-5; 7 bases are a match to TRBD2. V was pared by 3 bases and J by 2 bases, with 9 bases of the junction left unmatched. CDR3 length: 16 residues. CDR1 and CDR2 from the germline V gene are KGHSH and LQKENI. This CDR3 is CASSPGSGRGQETQYF. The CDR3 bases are TGTGCCAGCTCACCTGGAAGTGGGAGGGGTCAAGAGACCCAGTACTTC.

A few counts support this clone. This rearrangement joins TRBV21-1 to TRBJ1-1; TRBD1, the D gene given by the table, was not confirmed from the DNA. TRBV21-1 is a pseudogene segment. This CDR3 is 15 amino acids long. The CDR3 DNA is TGTGCCAGCAGCAAAGGCGCAGGGGCACATGCTGAAGCTTTCTTT. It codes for CASSKGAGAHAEAFF.

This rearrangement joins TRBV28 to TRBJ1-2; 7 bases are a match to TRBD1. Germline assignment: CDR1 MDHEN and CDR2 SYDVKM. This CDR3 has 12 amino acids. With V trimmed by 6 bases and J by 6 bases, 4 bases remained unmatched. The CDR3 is CASSAGGNGYTF. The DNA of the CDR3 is TGTGCCAGCAGCGCAGGGGGAAATGGCTACACCTTC.

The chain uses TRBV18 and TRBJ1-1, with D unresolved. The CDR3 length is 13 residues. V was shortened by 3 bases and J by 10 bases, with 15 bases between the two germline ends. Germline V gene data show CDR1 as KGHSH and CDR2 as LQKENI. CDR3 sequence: CASSPDSLRGAFF. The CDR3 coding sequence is TGTGCCAGCTCACCGGACTCCCTCCGGGGAGCTTTCTTT.

CDR3 in amino acids: CASSQADLREYEQYF. The CDR3 coding sequence is TGCGCCAGCAGCCAAGCGGATTTGCGGGAGTACGAGCAGTACTTC. The V gene is TRBV4-1, the J gene TRBJ2-7, with TRBD2 matching over 7 bases. The germline CDR1 and CDR2 sequences are MGHRA and YSYEKL. The V gene end was trimmed by 1 base and the J gene end by 4 bases; junction bases not matched to a gene: 7. This CDR3 has 15 residues.

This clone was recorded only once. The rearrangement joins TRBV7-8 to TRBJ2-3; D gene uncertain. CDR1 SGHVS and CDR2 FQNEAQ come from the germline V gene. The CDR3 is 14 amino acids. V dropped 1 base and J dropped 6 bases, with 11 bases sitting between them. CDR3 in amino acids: CASSLGASTDTQYF. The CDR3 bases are TGTGCCAGCAGCTTAGGGGCCTCTACCGATACGCAGTATTTT.